One and the same sample provided the 15 T cell receptor beta chains below, sequenced in a study of cytotoxic CD8 clonotypes in ibrutinib-treated CLL. Assay used: immunoSEQ multiplex PCR; TCRdb lists only in-frame clones, some missing. Of 250,000 to 350,000 clones listed, 76% are singletons. The input for sequencing was PBMCs, taken at disease progression, from a patient treated with ibrutinib. The source is a human donor with chronic lymphocytic leukemia.

V gene TRBV19 combines with J gene TRBJ2-7, with 7 bases identical to TRBD1. Germline lookup yields CDR1 LNHDA and CDR2 SQIVND (reference sequence). This CDR3 has 13 amino acids. The trim removed 6 bases at V and 2 bases at J, leaving 4 bases unmatched. The CDR3 spells CASRAGTAYEQYF. For the CDR3, the DNA is TGTGCCAGTAGGGCCGGGACAGCCTACGAGCAGTACTTC.

V is TRBV10-1 and J is TRBJ2-2, with 7 bases lining up with TRBD1. Germline CDR1 WNHNN, CDR2 SYGVQD (reference sequence). CDR3 length equals 12 residues. V was pared by 4 bases and J by 13 bases, with 6 bases of the junction left unmatched. CDR3 region: CASSATGVGLFF. In DNA, the CDR3 is TGCGCCAGCAGTGCAACAGGGGTGGGGCTGTTTTTT.

The CDR3 sequence: CSVVSTRRTDTQYF. In nucleotides, the CDR3 is TGCAGCGTTGTGTCTACTCGACGCACAGATACGCAGTATTTT. The genes are TRBV29-1 and TRBJ2-3; D gene uncertain. The ends were cut back, 4 bases at V and 1 base at J, with 12 bases in the middle. Germline CDR1 SQVTM, CDR2 ANQGSEA. The CDR3 covers 14 residues.

This chain joins TRBV5-1 and TRBJ1-4; 9 nucleotides line up with TRBD1. CDR1 and CDR2 from the germline V gene are SGHRS and YFSETQ. This CDR3 contains 18 residues. The V and J ends lost 4 bases and 0 bases, in that order; junction bases with no gene match: 10. CDR3 sequence (DNA): TGCGCCAGCAGCACCAGGGGACAGGGCCGTGCAACTAATGAAAAACTGTTTTTT. Residues: CASSTRGQGRATNEKLFF. Using reference TRBV5-1 and TRBJ1-4 for the parts outside the CDR3, the full variable domain is KAGVTQTPRYLIKTRGQQVTLSCSPISGHRSVSWYQQTPGQGLQFLFEYFSETQRNKGNFPGRFSGRQFSNSRSEMNVSTLELGDSALYLCASSTRGQGRATNEKLFFGSGTQLSVL.

The genes are TRBV27 and TRBJ2-7, with 12 bases matching TRBD2. J lost 0 bases, V lost 4 bases, and 10 bases had no gene match. The CDR3 consists of 18 residues. CDR1 is MNHEY, CDR2 SMNVEV, per germline (reference sequence). The CDR3 region is CASSSPSLAGGNSYEQYF. DNA of the CDR3: TGTGCCAGCAGTTCCCCCTCCCTAGCGGGAGGGAACTCCTACGAGCAGTACTTC.

The chain employs TRBV7-2 and TRBJ2-2; 8 bases match TRBD2. With 1 base clipped from V and 4 bases from J, the junction kept 5 bases outside the gene matches. CDR1 is SGHTA, CDR2 FQGNSA, per germline. The CDR3 covers 16 residues. This chain's CDR3 is CASSLVPGLATGELFF. The CDR3 bases are TGTGCCAGCAGCTTAGTCCCCGGACTAGCCACCGGGGAGCTGTTTTTT.

The rearrangement links TRBV4-1 to TRBJ2-3, with TRBD2 as a possible D gene (6 bases). The V gene lost 4 bases and the J gene lost 7 bases, with 21 bases spanning the gap. This CDR3 comprises 16 residues. Per germline, CDR1 MGHRA and CDR2 YSYEKL. The CDR3: CASSRDRDLGMYTQYF. In nucleotides, the CDR3 is TGCGCCAGCAGCCGGGACCGGGACTTGGGCATGTATACGCAGTATTTT.

The rearrangement joins TRBV27 to TRBJ2-7; 9 nucleotides line up with TRBD1. Germline V gene lookup returns CDR1 MNHEY and CDR2 SMNVEV (reference sequence). CDR3 size: 16 residues. After removal of 1 base from V and 3 bases from J, the junction contained 7 bases not matched to a gene. CDR3 residues: CASSLLWGQGIYEQYF. CDR3 DNA: TGTGCCAGCAGTTTATTGTGGGGACAGGGTATCTACGAGCAGTACTTC.

The chain is built from TRBV28 and TRBJ1-1; D gene uncertain. The germline gives CDR1 MDHEN, CDR2 SYDVKM. V was shortened by 0 bases and J by 1 base, with 9 bases between the two germline ends. The CDR3 spans 15 residues. This CDR3 reads CASSLWSGRNTEAFF. CDR3 bases: TGTGCCAGCAGTTTATGGTCGGGGAGGAACACTGAAGCTTTCTTT.

This clone was recorded once. CDR3 sequence: CASSLLGQNIEKLFF. CDR3 coding DNA: TGTGCCAGCAGCTTACTAGGACAGAATATTGAAAAACTGTTTTTT. The chain combines TRBV11-2 with TRBJ1-4; possibly TRBD1 for D (6 bases). From germline, CDR1 is SGHAT and CDR2 FQNNGV. Trimming took off 2 bases at V and 7 bases at J, with 14 bases between the two ends. The CDR3 spans 15 residues.

The rearrangement uses TRBV11-3 and TRBJ2-2; no clear D. The germline V and J ends were trimmed by 5 bases and 6 bases, with 13 bases remaining between them. Germline lookup yields CDR1 SGHNT and CDR2 YENEEA. This CDR3 contains 14 residues. CDR3 protein: CASSKSLGAGELFF. DNA for the CDR3: TGTGCCAGCAGCAAATCTCTAGGTGCCGGGGAGCTGTTTTTT.

The CDR3 reads CASSSQTAYLTNEQFF. The CDR3, as DNA: TGTGCCAGCAGTTCCCAGACAGCCTATCTCACAAATGAGCAGTTCTTC. This sequence joins TRBV28 and TRBJ2-1; TRBD1 might be the D (5 bases). Trimming cost V 4 bases and J 7 bases, with 20 bases left between them. CDR1 is MDHEN, CDR2 SYDVKM, per germline. This CDR3 contains 16 residues.

V and J are TRBV12-5 and TRBJ2-3, with TRBD1 matching 9 bases. Germline lookup yields CDR1 LGHNT and CDR2 FRNRAP. The CDR3 has 15 amino acids. After removal of 6 bases from V and 3 bases from J, the junction contained 7 bases not matched to a gene. CDR3 DNA sequence: TGTGCTAGTGGCTTAGGGACAGGGTTGACAGATACGCAGTATTTT. It translates to CASGLGTGLTDTQYF. Combining the CDR3 with reference TRBV12-5 and TRBJ2-3 gives the whole variable domain DARVTQTPRHKVTEMGQEVTMRCQPILGHNTVFWYRQTMMQGLELLAYFRNRAPLDDSGMPKDRFSAEMPDATLATLKIQPSEPRDSAVYFCASGLGTGLTDTQYFGPGTRLTVL.

The chain employs TRBV5-1 and TRBJ1-6; possible D gene TRBD1, 5 bases. V shed 6 bases and J shed 0 bases, with 19 bases lying between them. Germline values: CDR1 SGHRS, CDR2 YFSETQ. The CDR3 runs to 18 residues. The CDR3 DNA reads TGCGCCAGCAACCCTCGAACGGGGACGAGCTCCTATAATTCACCCCTCCACTTT. Protein: CASNPRTGTSSYNSPLHF.

This clone was counted a few times. The rearrangement uses TRBV7-9 and TRBJ1-2; D not resolved. Germline V gene sequence: CDR1 SEHNR, CDR2 FQNEAQ (reference sequence). There are 15 residues in the CDR3. Between the trimmed V and J ends, which lost 3 bases and 6 bases, there was a span of 17 bases. The CDR3 DNA reads TGTGCCAGCAGCTTCAGTGGTGGGGAAATAAATGGCTACACCTTC. Its protein product is CASSFSGGEINGYTF.